This TCR beta chain comes out of a study of blood T cell repertoires in COVID-19. Study-level background: T cells, B-cell-depleted T cells, or PBMCs supplied cDNA or gDNA.

Trimming shortened V by 10 bases and J by 0 bases, and 11 bases separated the two germline ends. The CDR3 spans 13 residues. The germline V gene encodes CDR1 LGHNT and CDR2 FRNRAP. Cohort assignment relied on participant-reported clinical history. Per the original data handling: Amplification of reference gene primers was used by the study to estimate nucleated cell counts. Assay: immunoSEQ multiplex PCR; the TCRdb copy retains only in-frame clones and omits some. V and J calls and clone size are those listed in that table; D and trimming were worked out from the DNA. The sample contains about 430,000 clones, around 87% of which appear only once.

V is TRBV12-5 and J is TRBJ2-3; D may be TRBD2 (5 bases). Sequencing input: PBMCs or T cells enriched from blood (not recorded which). The clonotype was recovered from a woman younger than 45 with acute COVID-19. Written as DNA, the CDR3 is TGTGCTATCGGAGGCAGTAGCACAGATACGCAGTATTTT. Translated: CAIGGSSTDTQYF.